The clone carrying this TCR beta chain was seen at least ten times. Its antigen is not known. All patients were treatment-naive before thyroid surgery. This sample is drawn from a study of metastatic and nonmetastatic thyroid tumors. Study-wide background: Across blood and tumor or nodule tissue, repertoires from malignant and benign thyroid patients were compared with one another.

V was clipped by 4 bases and J by 1 base, with 11 bases between them. This CDR3 has 14 amino acids. The germline CDR1 and CDR2 sequences are MNHEY and SMNVEV (reference sequence). Under the authors' procedure: The study's classifier, a distant-metastasis tool for papillary thyroid cancer, was built using CDR3 differences across clinicopathological groups. TCRdb re-called the PCR reads via MiXCR. TCRdb, rather than the study authors, made the V and J calls. Here the sample spans tens of thousands of clones, 15% to 20% being singletons. General observations from the study: The study reportedly found significantly higher TCR beta diversity in malignant thyroid tumors than benign nodules, in blood and tumor.

The sequenced material came from blood. This clonotype was sampled from a female donor with papillary thyroid cancer or a benign thyroid nodule (not recorded which). Some clones in this sample may be carry-over from other donors' samples. The chain combines TRBV27 with TRBJ2-7; possible D gene TRBD2, 6 bases. CDR3: CASSSGDFSYEQYF. CDR3 in DNA: TGTGCCAGCAGTTCGGGAGATTTTTCCTACGAGCAGTACTTC.